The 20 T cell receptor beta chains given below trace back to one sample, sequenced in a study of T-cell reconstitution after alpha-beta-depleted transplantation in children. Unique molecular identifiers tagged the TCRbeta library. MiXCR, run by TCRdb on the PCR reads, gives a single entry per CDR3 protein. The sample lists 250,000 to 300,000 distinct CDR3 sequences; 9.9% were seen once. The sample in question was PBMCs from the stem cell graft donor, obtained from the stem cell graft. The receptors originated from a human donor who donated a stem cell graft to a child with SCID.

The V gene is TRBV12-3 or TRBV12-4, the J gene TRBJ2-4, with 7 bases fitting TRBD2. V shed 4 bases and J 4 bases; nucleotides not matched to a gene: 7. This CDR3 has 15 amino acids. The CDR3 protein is CASSSAGTTKNIQYF. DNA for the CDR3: TGTGCCAGCAGTTCCGCCGGGACTACGAAAAACATTCAGTACTTC.

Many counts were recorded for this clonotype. CDR3 nucleotides: TGCAGCGTTGACTTGGGGACCGGGGAGCTGTTTTTT. Translation: CSVDLGTGELFF. The chain employs TRBV29-1 and TRBJ2-2; D gene ambiguous. Germline V gene sequence: CDR1 SQVTM, CDR2 ANQGSEA. The CDR3 loop spans 12 amino acids. V was trimmed by 3 bases and J by 5 bases, leaving 7 bases between them.

The CDR3 DNA is TGTGCCAGCAGTACGAGCGAGACAGGGGGAGAACTTTACGAGCAGTACTTC. Encoded protein: CASSTSETGGELYEQYF. The V call is TRBV12-3 or TRBV12-4, the J call TRBJ2-7; 9 nucleotides align to TRBD1. The trim removed 5 bases at V and 4 bases at J, leaving 15 bases unmatched. The CDR3 spans 17 residues.

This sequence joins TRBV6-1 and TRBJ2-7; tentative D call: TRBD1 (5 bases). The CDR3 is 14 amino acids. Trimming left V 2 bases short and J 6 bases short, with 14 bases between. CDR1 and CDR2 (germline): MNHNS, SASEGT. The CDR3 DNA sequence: TGTGCCAGCAGTGAACAAGGGGCTAGGGGCGAGCAGTACTTC. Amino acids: CASSEQGARGEQYF.

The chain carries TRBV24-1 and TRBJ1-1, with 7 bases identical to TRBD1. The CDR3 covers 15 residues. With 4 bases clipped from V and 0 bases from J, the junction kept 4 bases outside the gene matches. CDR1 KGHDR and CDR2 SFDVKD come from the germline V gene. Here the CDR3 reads CATSERTGLNTEAFF. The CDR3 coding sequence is TGTGCCACCAGTGAAAGGACAGGCCTGAACACTGAAGCTTTCTTT.

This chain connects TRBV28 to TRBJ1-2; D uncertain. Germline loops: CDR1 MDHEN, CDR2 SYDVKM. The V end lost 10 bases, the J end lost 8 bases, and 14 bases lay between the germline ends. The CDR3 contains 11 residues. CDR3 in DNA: TGTGCCACCACGGAGTCGTGGGGCTACACCTTC. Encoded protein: CATTESWGYTF.

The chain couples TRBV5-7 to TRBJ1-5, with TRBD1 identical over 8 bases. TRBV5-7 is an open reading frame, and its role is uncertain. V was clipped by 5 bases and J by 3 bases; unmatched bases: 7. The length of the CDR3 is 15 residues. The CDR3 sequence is CASRLPTGDNQPQHF. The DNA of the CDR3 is TGTGCCAGCAGATTACCGACAGGGGACAATCAGCCCCAGCATTTT.

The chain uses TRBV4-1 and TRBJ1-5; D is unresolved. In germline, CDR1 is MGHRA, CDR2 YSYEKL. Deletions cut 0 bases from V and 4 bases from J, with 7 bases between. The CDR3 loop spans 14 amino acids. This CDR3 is CASSQEAGNQPQHF. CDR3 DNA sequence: TGCGCCAGCAGCCAAGAGGCGGGAAATCAGCCCCAGCATTTT.

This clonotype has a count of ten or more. The CDR3 coding sequence is TGTGCCAGCAGTGTTGTCCCCTCCTACGAGCAGTACTTC. This codes for CASSVVPSYEQYF. V and J are TRBV6-1 and TRBJ2-7; D gene uncertain. Germline lookup yields CDR1 MNHNS and CDR2 SASEGT. The CDR3 consists of 13 residues. The germline V and J ends were trimmed by 4 bases and 0 bases, with 7 bases remaining between them.

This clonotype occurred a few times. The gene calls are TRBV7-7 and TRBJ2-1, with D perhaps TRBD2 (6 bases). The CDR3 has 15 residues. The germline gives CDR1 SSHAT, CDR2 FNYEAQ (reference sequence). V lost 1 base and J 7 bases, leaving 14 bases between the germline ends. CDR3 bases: TGTGCCAGCAGCTTAGAGCCGGGGGTAAGGAATGAGCAGTTCTTC. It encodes CASSLEPGVRNEQFF.

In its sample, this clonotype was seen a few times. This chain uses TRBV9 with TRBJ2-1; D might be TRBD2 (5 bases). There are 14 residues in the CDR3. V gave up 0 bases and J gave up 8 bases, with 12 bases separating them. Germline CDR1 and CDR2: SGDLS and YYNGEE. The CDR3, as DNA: TGTGCCAGCAGCGTAGGGGCTAGCCAAGATGAGCAGTTCTTC. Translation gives CASSVGASQDEQFF.

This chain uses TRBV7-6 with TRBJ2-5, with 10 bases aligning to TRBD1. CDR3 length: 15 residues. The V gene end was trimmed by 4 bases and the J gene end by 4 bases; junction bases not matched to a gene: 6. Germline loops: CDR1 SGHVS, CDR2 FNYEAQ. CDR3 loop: CASSWGTGVAETQYF. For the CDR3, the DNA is TGTGCCAGCAGCTGGGGGACAGGGGTAGCAGAGACCCAGTACTTC.

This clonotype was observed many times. The CDR3 region has the DNA TGCGCCAGCAGCTTGCGGGAGACTGAAGCTTTCTTT. This translates into CASSLRETEAFF. The chain uses TRBV5-1 and TRBJ1-1; D is unclear. CDR3 length equals 12 residues. Germline V gene sequence: CDR1 SGHRS, CDR2 YFSETQ. V lost 1 base and J lost 5, with 6 bases in between.

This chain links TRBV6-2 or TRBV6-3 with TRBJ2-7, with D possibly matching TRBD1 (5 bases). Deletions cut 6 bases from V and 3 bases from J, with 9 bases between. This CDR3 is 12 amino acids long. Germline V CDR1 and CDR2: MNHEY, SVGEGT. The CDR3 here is CASSWTRYEQYF. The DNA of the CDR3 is TGTGCCAGCAGCTGGACACGCTACGAGCAGTACTTC.

The CDR3 DNA sequence: TGTGCCAGCAGTGCACAGGGGTGGCACGAGCAGTACTTC. The encoded protein is CASSAQGWHEQYF. The chain joins TRBV6-1 to TRBJ2-7, with 7 bases matching TRBD1. Looked up from germline, CDR1 is MNHNS and CDR2 is SASEGT. This CDR3 contains 13 residues. V was clipped by 4 bases and J by 5 bases; unmatched bases: 5.

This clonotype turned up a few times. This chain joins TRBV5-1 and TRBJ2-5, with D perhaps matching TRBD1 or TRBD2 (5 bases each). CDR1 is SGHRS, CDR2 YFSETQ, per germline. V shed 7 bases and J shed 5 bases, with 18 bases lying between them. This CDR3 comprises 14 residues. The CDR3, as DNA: TGCGCCAGCGGCGGCCCCCTGGGGGACGAGACCCAGTACTTC. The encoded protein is CASGGPLGDETQYF. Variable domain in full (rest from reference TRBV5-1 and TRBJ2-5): KAGVTQTPRYLIKTRGQQVTLSCSPISGHRSVSWYQQTPGQGLQFLFEYFSETQRNKGNFPGRFSGRQFSNSRSEMNVSTLELGDSALYLCASGGPLGDETQYFGPGTRLLVL.

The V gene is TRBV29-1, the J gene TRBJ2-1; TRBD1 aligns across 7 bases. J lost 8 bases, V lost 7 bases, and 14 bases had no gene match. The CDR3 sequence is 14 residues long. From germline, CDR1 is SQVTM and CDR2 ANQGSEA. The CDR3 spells CSAPQGPLNDEQFF. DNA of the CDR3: TGCAGCGCCCCACAGGGGCCCCTGAACGATGAGCAGTTCTTC.

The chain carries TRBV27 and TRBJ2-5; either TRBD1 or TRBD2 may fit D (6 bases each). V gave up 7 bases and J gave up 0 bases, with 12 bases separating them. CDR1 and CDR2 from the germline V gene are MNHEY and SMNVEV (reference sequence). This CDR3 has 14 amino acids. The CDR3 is CASTTRGDQETQYF. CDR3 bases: TGTGCCAGCACCACAAGGGGGGACCAAGAGACCCAGTACTTC.

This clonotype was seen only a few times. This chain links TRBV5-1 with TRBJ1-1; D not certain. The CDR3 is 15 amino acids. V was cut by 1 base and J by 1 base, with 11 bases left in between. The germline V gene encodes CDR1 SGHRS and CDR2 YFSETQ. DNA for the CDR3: TGCGCCAGCAGCTTGAGGTGGGCGGGGAACACTGAAGCTTTCTTT. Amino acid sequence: CASSLRWAGNTEAFF.

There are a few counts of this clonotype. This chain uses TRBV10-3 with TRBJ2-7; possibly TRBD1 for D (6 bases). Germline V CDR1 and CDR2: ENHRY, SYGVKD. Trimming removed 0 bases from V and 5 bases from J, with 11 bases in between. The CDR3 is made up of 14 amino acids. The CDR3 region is CAISESNRDHEQYF. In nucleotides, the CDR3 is TGTGCCATCAGTGAGTCCAACAGGGACCACGAGCAGTACTTC.